Reported below is one T cell receptor (beta chain). This clone's antigen is unknown. Per-base quality was not reported, and no clone a single base away is much larger than it. The source of the sample is a study of blood T cell repertoires in COVID-19 (dated by TCRdb to about 2020). Notes on the research overall: Samples covering the acute and convalescent phases of COVID-19 were provided by collaborators in the United States, Italy and Spain. The prospective study material was composed of cDNA or gDNA derived from T cells, B-cell-depleted T cells, or PBMCs. Subjects who had been exposed to COVID-19, were actively infected with it, or had recovered from it provided the deeply sampled blood TCRbeta repertoires that made up the dataset. The repertoires were released in a freely available public database meant as a resource for research on the immune response to SARS-CoV-2. Samples came from the ongoing ImmuneRACE study (first 160 participants) plus 1,254 subjects from 6 global collaborators. The sample metadata nearly always contained a de-identified subject ID, COVID-19 status, age in years and sex. Where HLA class I and class II types were available, the types were taken from metadata supplied by the sample provider, not from assay-based typing.

What the authors observed across the whole study: Clinical and demographic metadata were provided uncurated, with the amount varying by source and participant.

Taken from the germline V gene, the CDR1 and CDR2 loops are KGHSH and LQKENI. Trimming leaves V shorter by 1 base and J shorter by 9 bases, with the junction holding 3 bases beyond the gene matches. Its CDR3 holds 15 amino acids, cysteine through phenylalanine. Only the CDR3 region is kept as DNA, spanning 45 bases read in frame from base 1. TCRbeta CDR3 regions were amplified from genomic DNA using the immunoSEQ Assay, a bias-controlled multiplex PCR. The authors' pipeline ran thus. Within the assay, amplification of reference gene primers was used to estimate how many nucleated cells each sample contained. To quantify the absolute abundance of each unique TCRbeta CDR3 rearrangement, sequence reads were collapsed and filtered. For each sample, productive Simpson clonality was calculated by taking the square root of Simpson's diversity index across productive rearrangements. TCRdb limited this immuneACCESS table to in-frame rearrangements with V and J called. A share of clones is missing; checked studies link under half to unresolved V genes, and the rest is unexplained. The V and J calls and the clone size are those of that table, but D and trimming were determined from the DNA. The sample table holds 200,000 to 250,000 clones, of which 85% to 90% were seen once. Around 1.6% of the sample is in the top ten clones.

Whole blood was collected in K2EDTA tubes by collaborating institutions according to the institutions' own protocols. For TCRbeta analysis, collaborators shipped samples as frozen whole blood, isolated PBMCs, or DNA extracted from either of those sample types. The TCR sequence derives from a man between 18 and 29 years old with active or convalescent COVID-19. The sequenced sample was peripheral blood. The V gene is TRBV18 and the J gene is TRBJ2-1; 13 central nucleotides agree with TRBD2. The CDR3 in this case is CASSPRLAGGGEQFF. The bases read TGTGCCAGCTCACCACGACTAGCGGGAGGCGGTGAGCAGTTCTTC. Reference TRBV18 and TRBJ2-1 proteins supply the regions before and after the CDR3; the full variable domain is: NAGVMQNPRHLVRRRGQEARLRCSPMKGHSHVYWYRQLPEEGLKFMVYLQKENIIDESGMPKERFSAEFPKEGPSILRIQQVVRGDSAAYFCASSPRLAGGGEQFFGPGTRLTVL.